The source of this T cell receptor beta chain is a study of cytomegalovirus exposure and HLA in healthy donors. Points from the study as a whole: Across donors, most TCRs were seen rarely, yet some public ones were widespread. Owing to their indistinguishability, certain V segments, notably TRBV6-2 and TRBV6-3, were excluded. Productive rates of about 90% or about 30% were seen for most TCR beta V segments in an earlier analysis.

The CDR3 is made up of 15 amino acids. Losses at the gene ends were 4 bases for V and 5 bases for J; bases not matched to a gene: 7. The germline CDR1 and CDR2 sequences are SGHRS and YFSETQ. PCR was performed using 60 Vbeta and 13 Jbeta primers. The data were produced by immunoSEQ multiplex PCR, yet TCRdb's version contains in-frame clones alone and is incomplete. The repertoire holds under 200,000 clones, 60% to 80% seen once, with 11% to 15% in the top ten. This clone came up once. Its specificity is unknown. This TCR was recovered from a man aged 50-60 years in good health and CMV-seropositive. This chain connects TRBV5-1 to TRBJ2-3; 10 bases fit TRBD1. The source material was PBMCs. The CDR3: CASSARQGARDTQYF. The CDR3 DNA is TGCGCCAGCAGCGCAAGACAGGGGGCTAGAGATACGCAGTATTTT.